A selection of T cell receptor beta chains follows, all from one sample in a study of cytomegalovirus exposure and HLA in healthy donors. Here immunoSEQ multiplex PCR was the method, and the copy in TCRdb shows in-frame clones only, minus some. The sample lists around 50,000 clones, approximately 68% occurring once. Sequencing input: PBMCs. The receptors shown here come from a man younger than 40 in good health and CMV-seronegative. The CDR3 runs from the conserved cysteine through the conserved F or W. Each record gives: J gene, D gene, clone size, V gene, CDR3 DNA, CDR3 protein. D genes are given only for firm matches. Clone size is given for some rows only: seen once, a few or many times, or a class if the clone is expanded.

>TRBJ1-5|TRBD1|few|TRBV6-1
TGTGCCAGCAGGTGGACAGGGGATCATCAGCCCCAGCATTTT
CASRWTGDHQPQHF
>TRBJ1-1|TRBD1|-|TRBV18
TGTGCCAGCTCACCACCGGTAGGGACAGGGGCCGCCAAGCTTGAAGCTTTCTTT
CASSPPVGTGAAKLEAFF
>TRBJ1-2|-|-|TRBV5-6
TGTGCCAGCAGCTTGTCGCGGGAGTACGGCTACACCTTC
CASSLSREYGYTF
>TRBJ2-7|-|-|TRBV6-5
TGTGCCAGCAGTTACTCAACAGGGACCTACGAGCAGTACTTC
CASSYSTGTYEQYF
>TRBJ2-1|-|-|TRBV7-2
TGTGCCAGCAGCTTGGACTACTACAATGAGCAGTTCTTC
CASSLDYYNEQFF
>TRBJ2-7|-|-|TRBV30
TGTGCCTGGAGTGGGGGCGGACCCTACGAGCAGTACTTC
CAWSGGGPYEQYF
>TRBJ2-3|-|-|TRBV6-1
TGTGCCAGCAGTGAATGGTTTAGAGGCGCCACAGATACGCAGTATTTT
CASSEWFRGATDTQYF
>TRBJ2-5|TRBD2|-|TRBV10-2
TGCGCCACCACGGGTCTAGCGGGAGGGACCCAAGAGACCCAGTACTTC
CATTGLAGGTQETQYF
>TRBJ2-1|-|-|TRBV7-8
TGTGCCAGCAGTCTCACTAGCAATGAGCAGTTCTTC
CASSLTSNEQFF
>TRBJ2-7|TRBD1|-|TRBV6-5
TGTGCCAGCAGTTACGGGACAGGTATCTACGAGCAGTACTTC
CASSYGTGIYEQYF
>TRBJ1-4|TRBD1|-|TRBV6-5
TGTGCCAGCAGGCCCGGGACAGGGGAACAAAAACTGTTTTTT
CASRPGTGEQKLFF